This T cell receptor beta chain stems from a study of blood T cells in healthy people across ages. Regarding the study as a whole: In long-lived donors, naive CD4+ cell counts and diversity exceeded those of aged donors. The fall in TCR beta diversity per million T cells was roughly linear with age.

Of note for this clonotype: The antigen is not known.

Alongside a J-beta primer mix, a sample-barcoded 5' primer served in a second PCR lasting about 7 to 12 cycles. Each cDNA molecule received a tag from a template-switch adaptor that had 12 random nucleotides. TCRdb analysed the 5' RACE reads with MiXCR anew, one entry per CDR3 protein. The top ten hold roughly 7% of the sample, which has about 1.4 million distinct CDR3 sequences, approximately 59% seen once. Trimming removed 5 bases from V and 6 bases from J; junction bases left unmatched: 7. The CDR3 is 17 residues long. The rearrangement uses TRBV12-3 or TRBV12-4 and TRBJ2-1, with 16 nucleotides matching TRBD2. The receptor was isolated from a man in his late teens or twenties in good health. Sequencing used blood. This CDR3 reads CASSEGLAGGPRNEQFF. In nucleotides, the CDR3 is TGTGCCAGCAGTGAGGGACTAGCGGGAGGGCCTCGCAATGAGCAGTTCTTC.